This TCR beta chain comes out of a study of shared clonotypes between healthy human individuals. Points on this clone: Antigen unknown.

Trimming removed 5 bases at V and 4 bases at J, with 20 bases between. The CDR3 consists of 16 residues. Germline-derived CDR1 and CDR2 are LNHDA and SQIVND (reference sequence). The study's findings and limits: Generally, naive subsets (rather than memory subsets) showed larger estimated richness.

Per the original data handling: ImmunoSEQ yielded junction-only sequences lacking quality scores, so filtering differed. This table comes from immunoSEQ multiplex PCR, and its TCRdb copy is limited to in-frame clones, with some not included. D and trimming come from the DNA, and the V and J calls and clone size come from that table. Of roughly 700,000 clones listed, around 74% are singletons. This TCR was recovered from a woman aged 30 to 39 in good health. This chain joins TRBV19 and TRBJ1-1, with D possibly matching TRBD1 (5 bases). Sequenced: memory CD4+ T cells sorted from blood. Subset noted: CD45RA-negative fraction. CDR3 region: CASSAPGHPRGTEAFF. CDR3 in DNA: TGTGCCAGTAGTGCCCCCGGCCATCCTAGGGGCACTGAAGCTTTCTTT.